The present entry profiles one T cell receptor beta chain with its context. Assay: immunoSEQ multiplex PCR; the TCRdb copy retains only in-frame clones and omits some. The data contain about 7,400 clones, approximately 90% of them singletons. The sample comes from a study of T cell clonotyping in hematopoietic cell transplantation. Time point indicated: recipient sample about 28 days before transplant, after cytoreduction. The V and J ends lost 6 bases and 8 bases respectively, with 13 bases between them. The CDR3 extends over 12 amino acids. Germline V lookup: CDR1 GTSNPN, CDR2 SVGIG (reference sequence).

This chain links TRBV30 with TRBJ2-2; D is unresolved. The sequence was obtained from a man aged 55 to 70 with acute myeloid leukemia. Some clones in this sample may be carry-over from other donors' samples. Material: peripheral blood mononuclear cells, obtained before stem cell transplant. DNA for the CDR3: TGTGCCTGCGGCCCCGGAAGGGGGGAGCTGTTTTTT. Protein product: CACGPGRGELFF.